This section outlines one T cell receptor (beta chain) sequence together with its context. The PCR made use of 60 Vbeta and 13 Jbeta primers. The method was immunoSEQ multiplex PCR; TCRdb's version includes in-frame clones alone and lacks a portion of them. There are 150,000 to 200,000 clones in the sample; about 80% occur only once, and 13% to 15% lies in the top ten. The sample comes from a study of cytomegalovirus exposure and HLA in healthy donors. This clonotype was obtained from a woman in her 40s in good health and CMV-seronegative. Input material: PBMCs.

CDR3 in amino acids: CASSQDGGRGGMAKNIQYF. In nucleotides, the CDR3 is TGTGCCAGCAGCCAAGATGGCGGGAGGGGGGGAATGGCCAAAAACATTCAGTACTTC. V usage is TRBV4-2 and J usage is TRBJ2-4, with 9 bases aligning to TRBD2. Germline V gives CDR1 LGHNA, CDR2 YNFKEQ. There are 19 residues in the CDR3. J gave up 1 base and V 0 bases, and 10 bases lay outside the gene matches.